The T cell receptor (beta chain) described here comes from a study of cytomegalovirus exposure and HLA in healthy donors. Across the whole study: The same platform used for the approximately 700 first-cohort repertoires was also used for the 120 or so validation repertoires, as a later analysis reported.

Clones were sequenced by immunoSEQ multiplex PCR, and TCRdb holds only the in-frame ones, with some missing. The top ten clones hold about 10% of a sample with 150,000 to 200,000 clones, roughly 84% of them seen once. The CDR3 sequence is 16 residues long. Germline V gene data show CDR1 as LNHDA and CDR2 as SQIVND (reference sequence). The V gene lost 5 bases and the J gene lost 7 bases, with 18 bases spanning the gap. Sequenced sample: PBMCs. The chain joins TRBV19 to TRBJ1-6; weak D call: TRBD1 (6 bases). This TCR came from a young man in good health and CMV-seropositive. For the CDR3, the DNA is TGTGCCAGTAGTTCCCTGGTCTGGCAGGGGAATTCACCCCTCCACTTT. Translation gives CASSSLVWQGNSPLHF.